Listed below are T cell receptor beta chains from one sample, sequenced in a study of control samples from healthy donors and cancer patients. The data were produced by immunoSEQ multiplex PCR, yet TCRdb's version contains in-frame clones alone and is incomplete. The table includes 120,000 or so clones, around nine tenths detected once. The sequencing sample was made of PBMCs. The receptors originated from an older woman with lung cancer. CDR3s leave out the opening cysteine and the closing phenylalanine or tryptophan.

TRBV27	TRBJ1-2	ASRGQDFYGYT
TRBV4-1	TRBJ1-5	ASSHPDRPNQPQH
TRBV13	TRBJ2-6	ASISTGANVLT
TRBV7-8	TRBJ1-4	ASRGRGHEKLF
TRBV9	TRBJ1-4	ASSEDRGNEKLF
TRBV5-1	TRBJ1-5	ASSLGLGGNQPQH
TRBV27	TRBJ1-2	ASSRGSYGYT
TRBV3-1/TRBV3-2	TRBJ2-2	ASSPLAGGTGELF
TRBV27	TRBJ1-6	ASSLSGGSGNSPLH
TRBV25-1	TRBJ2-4	ASTPPGLFSNIQY
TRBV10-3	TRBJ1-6	AISESTGNSPLH
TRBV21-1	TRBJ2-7	ASSKVLTSGGYEQY
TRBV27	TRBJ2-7	ASSLTRTQAYEQY
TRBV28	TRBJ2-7	AITQSTLAYEQY
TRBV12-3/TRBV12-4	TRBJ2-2	ASSFISGELF
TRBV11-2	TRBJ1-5	ASSRTLGGNQPQH
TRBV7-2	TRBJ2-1	ASSSKVGDYNEQF
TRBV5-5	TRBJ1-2	ASSILQGATGGYT
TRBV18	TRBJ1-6	ASSPGSGQGGSPLH
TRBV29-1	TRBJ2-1	SVDQYNEQF
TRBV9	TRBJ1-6	ASSPSPGSPLH
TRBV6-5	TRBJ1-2	ASSYRDRGGYGYT
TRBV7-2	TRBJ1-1	ASSPGGAANTEAF
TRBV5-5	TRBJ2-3	ASSFESTQY
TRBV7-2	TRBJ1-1	ASSLARGSTEAF
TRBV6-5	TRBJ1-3	ASSYGGSGNTIY
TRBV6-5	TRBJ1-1	ASSYSRSNTEAF
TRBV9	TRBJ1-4	ASSVTGGQGTNEKLF
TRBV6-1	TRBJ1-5	ASSESSNQPQH
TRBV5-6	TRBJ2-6	ASRARGSGANVLT
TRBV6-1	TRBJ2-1	ASSEYDEQF